A single sample gave rise to the 26 T cell receptor beta chains below, sequenced in a study of cytomegalovirus exposure and HLA in healthy donors. Researchers ran the PCR with 60 Vbeta and 13 Jbeta primers. Method: immunoSEQ multiplex PCR; TCRdb's copy keeps in-frame clones and lacks some. Listed are around 60,000 clones; approximately 5.1% falls within the top ten. The sample comprised PBMCs. These receptors were taken from a man younger than 45 in good health and CMV-seropositive.

The V call is TRBV11-3, the J call TRBJ1-4, with 8 bases that match TRBD1. Germline values: CDR1 SGHNT, CDR2 YENEEA. Trimming removed 1 base from V and 8 bases from J; junction bases left unmatched: 6. The CDR3 runs to 15 residues. CDR3 protein: CASSLGQGFEEKLFF. The CDR3 bases are TGTGCCAGCAGCTTAGGACAGGGGTTCGAAGAAAAACTGTTTTTT.

V is TRBV4-1 and J is TRBJ2-7; maybe TRBD2 (6 bases). The V end lost 1 base, the J end lost 3 bases, and 10 bases lay between the germline ends. Per germline, CDR1 MGHRA and CDR2 YSYEKL. This CDR3 contains 14 residues. CDR3 residues: CASSQVSGVYEQYF. DNA for the CDR3: TGCGCCAGCAGCCAAGTATCGGGGGTCTACGAGCAGTACTTC.

The chain combines TRBV29-1 with TRBJ1-2; no firm D call. The CDR3 has 15 residues. Per germline, CDR1 SQVTM and CDR2 ANQGSEA. V lost 0 bases to trimming and J lost 6 bases, with 17 bases between them. The CDR3 loop is CSVEDRGQWVDGYTF. CDR3 bases: TGCAGCGTTGAAGATCGTGGGCAATGGGTGGATGGCTACACCTTC.

The chain is built from TRBV25-1 and TRBJ2-7; D unclear. The germline V gene has CDR1 MGHDK and CDR2 SYGVNS. Trimming stripped 1 base from V and 5 bases from J, with 12 bases between. The CDR3 has 14 amino acids. The CDR3 reads CASSESLTRHEQYF. CDR3 sequence (DNA): TGTGCCAGCAGTGAATCCCTCACGCGCCACGAGCAGTACTTC.

For this clone: Within the sample, other DNA sequences also encode this same CDR3. The chain combines TRBV6-5 with TRBJ1-6; D is perhaps TRBD1 (5 bases). Germline CDR1 reads MNHEY; CDR2 reads SVGAGI. Trimming stripped 2 bases from V and 2 bases from J, with 10 bases between. The CDR3 totals 16 residues. This CDR3 reads CASSYLGVAYNSPLHF. The CDR3 coding sequence is TGTGCCAGCAGTTACCTAGGGGTGGCCTATAATTCACCCCTCCACTTT.

The chain carries TRBV5-1 and TRBJ2-1, with 14 bases aligning to TRBD2. Germline assignment: CDR1 SGHRS and CDR2 YFSETQ. Trimming removed 5 bases from V and 5 bases from J; junction bases left unmatched: 6. This CDR3 has 16 amino acids. In DNA form, the CDR3 reads TGCGCCAGCAGACCACCGGGACTAGCGGGGGACAATGAGCAGTTCTTC. It encodes CASRPPGLAGDNEQFF.

This chain connects TRBV30 to TRBJ2-3, with D maybe TRBD2 (5 bases). The V gene lost 0 bases and the J gene lost 4 bases, with 17 bases spanning the gap. The CDR3 loop spans 16 amino acids. The germline gives CDR1 GTSNPN, CDR2 SVGIG (reference sequence). The CDR3 protein is CAWSVMSGLVSDTQYF. In DNA, the CDR3 is TGTGCCTGGAGTGTAATGAGCGGTTTGGTCTCAGATACGCAGTATTTT.

The V call is TRBV4-2, the J call TRBJ2-1; 9 nucleotides line up with TRBD2. CDR3 length equals 18 residues. From germline, CDR1 is LGHNA and CDR2 YNFKEQ. V was clipped by 0 bases and J by 4 bases; unmatched bases: 10. The CDR3 sequence is CASSQDNLAGREYNEQFF. In nucleotides, the CDR3 is TGTGCCAGCAGCCAAGATAACCTAGCGGGGCGGGAATACAATGAGCAGTTCTTC.

The gene calls are TRBV5-6 and TRBJ1-1, with 7 positions matching TRBD1. The CDR3 loop spans 15 amino acids. Germline lookup yields CDR1 SGHDT and CDR2 YYEEEE. The trim removed 0 bases at V and 11 bases at J, leaving 13 bases unmatched. CDR3 coding DNA: TGTGCCAGCAGCTTGGAAGGAGGGGGCGCTTGTTTGGCTTTCTTT. Its translation is CASSLEGGGACLAFF.

V and J are TRBV6-5 and TRBJ1-2, with 9 bases identical to TRBD1. The CDR3 sequence is 14 residues long. The trim removed 6 bases at V and 10 bases at J, leaving 12 bases unmatched. The germline V gene has CDR1 MNHEY and CDR2 SVGAGI. The CDR3 sequence is CASSNNLRQGDYTF. CDR3 sequence (DNA): TGTGCCAGCAGCAACAACCTCCGACAGGGGGACTACACCTTC.

V usage is TRBV30 and J usage is TRBJ2-7; TRBD1 might be the D (5 bases). Trimming cost V 8 bases and J 4 bases, with 12 bases left between them. This CDR3 comprises 11 residues. Germline V lookup: CDR1 GTSNPN, CDR2 SVGIG (reference sequence). Written as DNA, the CDR3 is TGTGCCCAAACCCAGGGTTACGAGCAGTACTTC. It translates to CAQTQGYEQYF. Based on the CDR3 plus reference TRBV30 and TRBJ2-7, the full variable domain is SQTIHQWPATLVQPVGSPLSLECTVEGTSNPNLYWYRQAAGRGLQLLFYSVGIGQISSEVPQNLSASRPQDRQFILSSKKLLLSDSGFYLCAQTQGYEQYFGPGTRLTVT.

The rearrangement joins TRBV9 to TRBJ2-3; perhaps TRBD2 as D (6 bases). V lost 2 bases to trimming and J lost 3 bases, with 10 bases between them. Per the germline V gene, CDR1 is SGDLS and CDR2 is YYNGEE. The CDR3 has 14 amino acids. The CDR3 sequence: CASSVSGVTDTQYF. The DNA for the CDR3 is TGTGCCAGCAGCGTTTCGGGGGTTACAGATACGCAGTATTTT.

The genes are TRBV5-1 and TRBJ1-1; 7 bases align to TRBD1. The J segment lost 8 bases and the V segment lost 4 bases, leaving 20 bases of the junction unmatched. This CDR3 has 17 residues. Germline loops: CDR1 SGHRS, CDR2 YFSETQ. CDR3 amino acids: CASSRPPGQKQEGEAFF. The CDR3 DNA reads TGCGCCAGCAGCCGTCCTCCGGGACAGAAGCAAGAAGGAGAAGCTTTCTTT.

This chain uses TRBV19 with TRBJ2-7; D is ambiguous. This CDR3 has 13 amino acids. V gave up 1 base and J gave up 3 bases, with 7 bases separating them. Germline-derived CDR1 and CDR2 are LNHDA and SQIVND (reference sequence). CDR3 sequence: CASSIGGRYEQYF. The DNA of the CDR3 is TGTGCCAGTAGTATAGGTGGCCGCTACGAGCAGTACTTC.

The rearrangement links TRBV5-1 to TRBJ2-3; possible D gene TRBD1, 6 bases. Trimming left V 0 bases short and J 0 bases short, with 8 bases between. Germline assignment: CDR1 SGHRS and CDR2 YFSETQ. This CDR3 region has 15 residues. Here the CDR3 reads CASSLVGQSTDTQYF. The CDR3 DNA reads TGCGCCAGCAGCTTGGTTGGACAGAGCACAGATACGCAGTATTTT. Together with reference TRBV5-1 and TRBJ2-3, the CDR3 gives the full variable domain: KAGVTQTPRYLIKTRGQQVTLSCSPISGHRSVSWYQQTPGQGLQFLFEYFSETQRNKGNFPGRFSGRQFSNSRSEMNVSTLELGDSALYLCASSLVGQSTDTQYFGPGTRLTVL.

The rearrangement links TRBV11-2 to TRBJ2-1; D ambiguous. The germline CDR1 and CDR2 sequences are SGHAT and FQNNGV. The CDR3 covers 14 residues. Trimming removed 1 base from V and 6 bases from J, with 10 bases in between. The CDR3 sequence: CASSLAHTFNEQFF. CDR3 DNA sequence: TGTGCCAGCAGCTTAGCACACACCTTCAATGAGCAGTTCTTC.

V and J are TRBV4-2 and TRBJ2-7; 13 bases line up with TRBD2. Germline assignment: CDR1 LGHNA and CDR2 YNFKEQ. The ends lost 6 bases at V and 5 bases at J; junction bases unmatched: 22. This CDR3 region has 20 residues. The CDR3: CASRKMDGVGTSGKVDEQYF. The CDR3 DNA is TGTGCCAGCAGAAAGATGGATGGGGTTGGGACTAGCGGGAAGGTCGACGAGCAGTACTTC.

The rearrangement links TRBV6-5 to TRBJ1-1; perhaps TRBD1 as D (6 bases). The V and J ends lost 2 bases and 10 bases respectively, with 14 bases between them. This CDR3 comprises 13 residues. Germline CDR1 reads MNHEY; CDR2 reads SVGAGI. The CDR3 bases are TGTGCCAGCAGTTACGGGGGACAACGGGGAGCTTTCTTT. Protein: CASSYGGQRGAFF.

The rearrangement links TRBV7-3 to TRBJ2-1, with D possibly matching TRBD2 (5 bases). The CDR3 runs to 16 residues. CDR1 and CDR2 from the germline V gene are SGHTA and FQGTGA. Trimming removed 4 bases at V and 0 bases at J, with 13 bases between. The CDR3 region has the DNA TGTGCCAGCAGCTCTAGCAGCCTCAACTCCTACAATGAGCAGTTCTTC. It specifies CASSSSSLNSYNEQFF.

The chain couples TRBV11-3 to TRBJ2-1, with a possible D match to TRBD2 (6 bases). V lost 4 bases and J lost 5, with 12 bases in between. Germline lookup yields CDR1 SGHNT and CDR2 YENEEA. The CDR3 runs to 14 residues. This CDR3 is CASSSASADNEQFF. In nucleotides, the CDR3 is TGTGCCAGCAGCTCAGCTAGCGCCGACAATGAGCAGTTCTTC.

The CDR3 sequence is CASSVEGWKGEQYF. CDR3 nucleotide sequence: TGTGCCAGCAGCGTAGAGGGGTGGAAGGGGGAGCAGTACTTC. This chain joins TRBV9 and TRBJ2-7, with TRBD1 as a possible D gene (5 bases). The V end was cut by 0 bases, the J end by 7 bases, with 14 bases between. CDR1 and CDR2 from the germline V gene are SGDLS and YYNGEE. The CDR3 sequence is 14 residues long. Variable domain in full (rest from reference TRBV9 and TRBJ2-7): DSGVTQTPKHLITATGQRVTLRCSPRSGDLSVYWYQQSLDQGLQFLIQYYNGEERAKGNILERFSAQQFPDLHSELNLSSLELGDSALYFCASSVEGWKGEQYFGPGTRLTVT.

This chain connects TRBV21-1 to TRBJ1-1; the table assigns TRBD1, which was not confirmed against the DNA. TRBV21-1 is an annotated pseudogene. The CDR3 length is 17 residues. The chain's CDR3 is CASNDRTGLNMNTEAFF. The CDR3 DNA is TGTGCCAGCAACGACAGGACAGGGCTGAACATGAACACTGAAGCTTTCTTT.

The chain has TRBV6-1 and TRBJ1-2; D is perhaps TRBD1 (6 bases). The CDR3 has 14 residues. The germline V and J ends were trimmed by 5 bases and 8 bases, with 18 bases remaining between them. CDR1 MNHNS and CDR2 SASEGT come from the germline V gene. The CDR3 region is CASSRGHNFGGYTF. CDR3 DNA: TGTGCCAGCAGTAGGGGACACAACTTTGGGGGCTACACCTTC.

This chain uses TRBV6-1 with TRBJ1-5; D is ambiguous. The CDR3 is 11 amino acids. The V end lost 6 bases, the J end lost 6 bases, and 6 bases lay between the germline ends. Germline CDR1 reads MNHNS; CDR2 reads SASEGT. CDR3: CASRRSQPQHF. Written as DNA, the CDR3 is TGTGCCAGCAGGCGGAGTCAGCCCCAGCATTTT.

This chain links TRBV15 with TRBJ2-7; a possible D gene is TRBD1 (5 bases). CDR3 length: 15 amino acids. From germline, CDR1 is LNHNV and CDR2 YYDKDF (reference sequence). V was trimmed by 0 bases and J by 3 bases, leaving 12 bases between them. Here the CDR3 reads CATSRDIGQGYEQYF. In DNA, the CDR3 is TGTGCCACCAGCAGAGATATAGGGCAGGGCTACGAGCAGTACTTC.

The V and J genes are TRBV7-3 and TRBJ2-1; TRBD2 matches 11 bases. With V trimmed by 5 bases and J by 11 bases, 5 bases remained unmatched. The germline CDR1 and CDR2 sequences are SGHTA and FQGTGA. CDR3 length equals 13 residues. The CDR3 loop reads CASSRGLAGQQFF. The CDR3 nucleotides read TGTGCCAGCAGCCGAGGACTAGCGGGCCAGCAGTTCTTC.